These 9 T cell receptor beta chains were sequenced from one sample in a study of blood T cells in healthy people across ages. With a J-beta primer mix and a sample-barcoded 5' primer, a second PCR ran roughly 6 to 11 cycles. TCRdb reanalysed the 5' RACE reads using MiXCR and keeps one entry per CDR3 protein. The table records about a million distinct CDR3 sequences, about 48% of them present only once. What was sequenced was blood. These receptor sequences come from a man aged 25-40 years in good health.

V gene TRBV9 combines with J gene TRBJ2-6; D unresolved. Trimming took off 0 bases at V and 2 bases at J, with 3 bases between the two ends. Germline CDR1 SGDLS, CDR2 YYNGEE. This CDR3 is built from 14 residues. CDR3 in DNA: TGTGCCAGCAGCGTAGATACTGGGGCCAACGTCCTGACTTTC. This translates into CASSVDTGANVLTF. Combining the CDR3 with reference TRBV9 and TRBJ2-6 gives the whole variable domain DSGVTQTPKHLITATGQRVTLRCSPRSGDLSVYWYQQSLDQGLQFLIQYYNGEERAKGNILERFSAQQFPDLHSELNLSSLELGDSALYFCASSVDTGANVLTFGAGSRLTVL.

V and J are TRBV7-3 and TRBJ2-3, with D tentatively TRBD2 (5 bases). The germline CDR1 and CDR2 sequences are SGHTA and FQGTGA. Between the trimmed V and J ends, which lost 5 bases and 9 bases, there was a span of 15 bases. The CDR3 is made up of 13 amino acids. The CDR3 sequence is CASSPRAMGTQYF. The CDR3 DNA reads as TGTGCCAGCAGCCCGCGGGCGATGGGCACGCAGTATTTT.

The chain recombines TRBV28 with TRBJ2-7; D may be TRBD1 (5 bases). This CDR3 region has 13 residues. Trimming pared 3 bases from V and 3 bases from J, leaving 9 bases between. Germline CDR1 and CDR2: MDHEN and SYDVKM. CDR3 sequence: CASSLSDSYEQYF. The CDR3 DNA reads as TGTGCCAGCAGTTTGTCCGACAGCTACGAGCAGTACTTC. Using reference TRBV28 and TRBJ2-7 for the parts outside the CDR3, the full variable domain is DVKVTQSSRYLVKRTGEKVFLECVQDMDHENMFWYRQDPGLGLRLIYFSYDVKMKEKGDIPEGYSVSREKKERFSLILESASTNQTSMYLCASSLSDSYEQYFGPGTRLTVT.

This chain links TRBV29-1 with TRBJ2-7, with TRBD2 identical over 13 bases. With V trimmed by 6 bases and J by 6 bases, 5 bases remained unmatched. Germline V lookup: CDR1 SQVTM, CDR2 ANQGSEA. The CDR3 consists of 13 residues. The CDR3 bases are TGCAGCGTCGGGACTAGCGGGATTGCCGAGCAGTACTTC. This gives the protein CSVGTSGIAEQYF.

Concerning this clonotype itself: Germline is not matched at one junction end, which may reflect a read error. The rearrangement uses TRBV7-2 and TRBJ2-1; weak D call: TRBD1 (5 bases). CDR1 and CDR2 from the germline V gene are SGHTA and FQGNSA. The CDR3 sequence is 15 residues long. As DNA, the CDR3 is TGCGCCAGCAGCTTCTTAGCAGGGCTTAGCCATGAGCAGTTCTTC. Protein sequence: CASSFLAGLSHEQFF.

The CDR3 here is CASSLSGTRGGLRTDTQYF. CDR3 coding DNA: TGTGCCAGCAGTTTATCTGGGACCCGGGGCGGGTTGCGCACAGATACGCAGTATTTT. This rearrangement joins TRBV27 to TRBJ2-3, with D perhaps matching TRBD1 or TRBD2 (5 bases each). Trimming took 0 bases from V and 1 from J, leaving 20 bases between them. Looked up from germline, CDR1 is MNHEY and CDR2 is SMNVEV (reference sequence). CDR3 length: 19 amino acids.

This clonotype turned up a few times. The gene calls are TRBV4-3 and TRBJ2-1, with D tentatively TRBD2 (5 bases). Germline loops: CDR1 LGHNA, CDR2 YSLEER. The CDR3 length is 15 residues. V was trimmed by 0 bases and J by 6 bases, leaving 12 bases between them. In DNA, the CDR3 is TGCGCCAGCAGCCAAGAGTACGGGATAGGCAATGAGCAGTTCTTC. This encodes CASSQEYGIGNEQFF.

The V gene is TRBV7-6, the J gene TRBJ1-1, with a possible D match to TRBD1 (6 bases). CDR1 and CDR2 from the germline V gene are SGHVS and FNYEAQ. The V gene lost 3 bases and the J gene lost 11 bases, with 13 bases spanning the gap. The CDR3 extends over 12 amino acids. CDR3 sequence reads: CASSFRDKEAFF. The DNA for the CDR3 is TGTGCCAGCAGCTTTCGGGACAAGGAGGCTTTCTTT.

This clonotype was recorded a few times. The J gene is TRBJ2-1, the V gene TRBV12-3 or TRBV12-4, with TRBD2 matching over 10 bases. This CDR3 is 16 amino acids long. V shed 3 bases, J shed 8 bases, and the junction held 10 bases outside the gene matches. CDR3 nucleotide sequence: TGTGCCAGCAGTTTCCAGCGGGGGGGCTTAAAGGATGAGCAGTTCTTC. Translating gives CASSFQRGGLKDEQFF.